This passage covers 6 T cell receptor beta chains from one sample sequenced in a study of T-cell memory formation after mild COVID-19. Each CDR3 protein gets one entry after TCRdb re-called the 5' RACE reads with MiXCR. The table records 240,000 or so distinct CDR3 sequences, approximately 10% of them present only once. The sequenced sample was PBMCs or a T cell subset sorted from them (not recorded which). Receptor source: a young man who had mild COVID-19 (a few samples of this study predate the infection). Cell type and time point are not known.

This clonotype was recorded a few times. The V call is TRBV27, the J call TRBJ2-3; no clear D gene. Germline V gives CDR1 MNHEY, CDR2 SMNVEV (reference sequence). Trimming shortened V by 1 base and J by 6 bases, and 8 bases separated the two germline ends. The CDR3 spans 13 residues. Here the CDR3 reads CASSLWAPDTQYF. CDR3 in DNA: TGTGCCAGCAGTTTATGGGCTCCGGATACGCAGTATTTT.

The gene calls are TRBV12-3 or TRBV12-4 and TRBJ2-3; tentatively, D is TRBD2 (7 bases). The V end lost 7 bases, the J end lost 4 bases, and 18 bases lay between the germline ends. The CDR3 length is 15 residues. CDR3: CASTMRGGQADTQYF. The CDR3 DNA sequence: TGTGCCAGCACCATGAGGGGGGGCCAAGCAGATACGCAGTATTTT.

V is TRBV18 and J is TRBJ2-1; no clear D. CDR1 is KGHSH and CDR2 is LQKENI in the germline V gene. The CDR3 is made up of 15 amino acids. V lost 4 bases and J lost 1, with 11 bases in between. For the CDR3, the DNA is TGTGCCAGCTCACTGGGGATACGATCCTACAATGAGCAGTTCTTC. This codes for CASSLGIRSYNEQFF.

The rearrangement links TRBV25-1 to TRBJ2-3; the D gene is possibly TRBD2 (7 bases). The V end lost 3 bases, the J end lost 0 bases, and 13 bases lay between the germline ends. CDR3 size: 16 residues. Germline V gives CDR1 MGHDK, CDR2 SYGVNS. The CDR3 DNA follows: TGTGCCAGCAGTGAGTGGGGGGGGCAGAGCACAGATACGCAGTATTTT. Encoded protein: CASSEWGGQSTDTQYF.

The V and J genes are TRBV7-2 and TRBJ1-1, with a weak D call TRBD1 (5 bases). The CDR3 extends over 14 amino acids. Germline assignment: CDR1 SGHTA and CDR2 FQGNSA. Trimming pared 5 bases from V and 3 bases from J, leaving 13 bases between. The CDR3 sequence is CASSKEGRYTEAFF. The CDR3 coding sequence is TGTGCCAGCAGCAAGGAGGGGAGGTACACTGAAGCTTTCTTT.

The genes are TRBV7-9 and TRBJ1-2; 11 nucleotides match TRBD1. The V and J ends lost 3 bases and 4 bases, in that order; junction bases with no gene match: 10. Germline V gene sequence: CDR1 SEHNR, CDR2 FQNEAQ (reference sequence). There are 17 residues in the CDR3. Here the CDR3 DNA reads TGTGCCAGCAGCTTCGTAGGGACAGGGGGGTATGGCTATGGCTACACCTTC. Its translation is CASSFVGTGGYGYGYTF.